This T cell receptor (beta chain) stems from a study of T cell repertoires in cytomegalovirus infection. Study-wide background: Public signatures in TCR beta pointed to CMV infection and matching HLA type.

Study-level results: HLA-C-restricted CMV-specific TCR beta clonotypes were dominant in the ex vivo response. Carriage of CMV together with the relevant HLA was identifiable through cumulative public TCR beta family frequency.

Per germline, CDR1 SGHTA and CDR2 FQGNSA. Trimming cost V 5 bases and J 1 base; bases outside gene matches: 6. This CDR3 region has 16 residues. MiXCR was run by TCRdb on the reads, yielding one entry per CDR3 protein. The sample records roughly 250,000 distinct CDR3 sequences, more than 9% being singletons. Many counts were recorded for this clonotype. Its specificity is unknown. The receptor was derived from a human donor in good health (CMV status not recorded). Some clones in this sample may be carry-over from other donors' samples. This chain connects TRBV7-2 to TRBJ2-3; 10 nucleotides match TRBD2. The sequenced sample consisted of PBMCs. CDR3 sequence (DNA): TGTGCCAGCAGCAAAAGGCTAGCGGGGGGCACAGATACGCAGTATTTT. It is translated as CASSKRLAGGTDTQYF.